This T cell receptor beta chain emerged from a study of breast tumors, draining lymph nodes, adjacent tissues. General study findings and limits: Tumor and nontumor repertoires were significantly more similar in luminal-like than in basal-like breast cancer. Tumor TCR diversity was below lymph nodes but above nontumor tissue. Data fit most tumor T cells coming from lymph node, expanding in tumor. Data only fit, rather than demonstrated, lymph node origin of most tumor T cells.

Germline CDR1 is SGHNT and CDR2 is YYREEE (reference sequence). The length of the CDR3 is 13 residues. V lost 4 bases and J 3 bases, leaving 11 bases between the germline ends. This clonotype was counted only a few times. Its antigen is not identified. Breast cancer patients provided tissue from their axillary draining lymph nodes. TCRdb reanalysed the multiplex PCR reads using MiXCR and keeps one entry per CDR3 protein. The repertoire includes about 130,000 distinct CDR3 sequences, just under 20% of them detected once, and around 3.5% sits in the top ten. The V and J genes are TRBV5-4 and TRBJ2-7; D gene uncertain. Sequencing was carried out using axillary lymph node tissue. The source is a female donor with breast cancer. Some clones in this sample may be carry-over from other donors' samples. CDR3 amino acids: CASSARMGYEQYF. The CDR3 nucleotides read TGTGCCAGCAGCGCCAGGATGGGCTACGAGCAGTACTTC.